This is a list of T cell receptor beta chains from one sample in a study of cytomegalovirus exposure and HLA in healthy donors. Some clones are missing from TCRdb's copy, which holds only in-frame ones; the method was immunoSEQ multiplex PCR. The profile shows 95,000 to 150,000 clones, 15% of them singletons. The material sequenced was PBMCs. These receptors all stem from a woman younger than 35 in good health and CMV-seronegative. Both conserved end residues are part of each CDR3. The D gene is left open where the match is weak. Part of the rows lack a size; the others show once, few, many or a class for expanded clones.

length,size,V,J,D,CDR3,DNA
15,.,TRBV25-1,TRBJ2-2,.,CASSDGSRSTGELFF,TGTGCCAGCAGTGACGGGAGTCGGAGCACCGGGGAGCTGTTTTTT
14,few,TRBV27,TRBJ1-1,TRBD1,CASSLTGGRDEAFF,TGTGCCAGCAGTTTGACAGGGGGCAGGGATGAAGCTTTCTTT
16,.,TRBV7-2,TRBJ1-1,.,CASSRSYLGGDAEAFF,TGTGCCAGCAGCCGGTCCTACCTAGGGGGGGACGCTGAAGCTTTCTTT
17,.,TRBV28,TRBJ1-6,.,CASSFPQQDGYNSPLHF,TGTGCCAGCAGCTTTCCCCAACAGGACGGCTATAATTCACCCCTCCACTTT
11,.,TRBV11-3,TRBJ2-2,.,CASAAGGELFF,TGTGCCAGCGCAGCAGGCGGGGAGCTGTTTTTT
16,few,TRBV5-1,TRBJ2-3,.,CASSPEPAVSTDTQYF,TGCGCCAGCAGCCCCGAGCCAGCGGTTAGCACAGATACGCAGTATTTT
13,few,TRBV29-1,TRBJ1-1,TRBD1,CSVKQGAKTEAFF,TGCAGCGTTAAACAGGGGGCAAAGACTGAAGCTTTCTTT
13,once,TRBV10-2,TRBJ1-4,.,CAGLRGLDEKLFF,TGCGCCGGGTTAAGGGGGTTGGATGAAAAACTGTTTTTT
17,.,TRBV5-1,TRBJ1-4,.,CASSWSVRAETNEKLFF,TGCGCCAGCAGCTGGTCGGTGAGGGCGGAAACTAATGAAAAACTGTTTTTT
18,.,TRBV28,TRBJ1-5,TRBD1,CASSLFSGGDVSNQPQHF,TGTGCCAGCAGTTTATTTTCAGGGGGCGACGTGAGCAATCAGCCCCAGCATTTT
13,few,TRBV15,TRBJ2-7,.,CATSTRGANEQYF,TGTGCCACCAGCACTCGGGGGGCAAACGAGCAGTACTTC
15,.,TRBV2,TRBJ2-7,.,CASRESGTLSYEQYF,TGTGCCAGCAGGGAAAGCGGTACCCTCTCCTACGAGCAGTACTTC
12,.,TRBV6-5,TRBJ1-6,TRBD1,CASNYRGSPLHF,TGTGCCAGCAATTACAGGGGATCACCCCTCCACTTT
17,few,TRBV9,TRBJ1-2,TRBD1,CASSVGEGAKLYPGYTF,TGTGCCAGCAGCGTAGGAGAGGGGGCAAAGTTGTATCCCGGCTACACCTTC
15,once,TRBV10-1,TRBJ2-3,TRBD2,CASSGGTSGTDTQYF,TGCGCCAGCAGTGGAGGGACTAGCGGGACAGATACGCAGTATTTT
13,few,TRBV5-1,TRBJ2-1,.,CASSRLLDNEQFF,TGCGCCAGCAGCCGCCTTCTAGACAATGAGCAGTTCTTC
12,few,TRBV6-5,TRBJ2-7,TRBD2,CASIAGRGEQYF,TGTGCCAGCATAGCGGGAAGGGGCGAGCAGTACTTC
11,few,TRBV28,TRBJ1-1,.,CASSRALEAFF,TGTGCCAGCAGCAGGGCGCTTGAAGCTTTCTTT
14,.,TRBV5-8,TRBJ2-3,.,CASSARVSGDTQYF,TGTGCCAGCAGCGCGAGGGTTTCTGGAGATACGCAGTATTTT
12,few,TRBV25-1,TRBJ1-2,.,CASKRGPYGYTF,TGTGCCAGCAAGCGGGGGCCCTATGGCTACACCTTC
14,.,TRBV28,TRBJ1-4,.,CASSLSGSGEKLFF,TGTGCCAGCAGTTTATCGGGATCGGGCGAAAAACTGTTTTTT
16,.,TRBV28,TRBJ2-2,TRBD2,CASSSGGLPNTGELFF,TGTGCCAGCAGTTCCGGGGGACTACCGAACACCGGGGAGCTGTTTTTT
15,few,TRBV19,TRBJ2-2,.,CASSIGGLDTGELFF,TGTGCCAGTAGTATAGGAGGGTTGGACACCGGGGAGCTGTTTTTT
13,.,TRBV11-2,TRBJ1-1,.,CASSSSSRTEAFF,TGTGCCAGCAGCTCTAGTTCGCGCACTGAAGCTTTCTTT
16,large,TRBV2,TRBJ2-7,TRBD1,CASSDLGTENSYEQYF,TGTGCCAGCAGTGACTTGGGGACAGAGAACTCCTACGAGCAGTACTTC
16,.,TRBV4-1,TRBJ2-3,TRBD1,CASSQEQGAGADTQYF,TGCGCCAGCAGCCAGGAACAGGGGGCCGGGGCAGATACGCAGTATTTT
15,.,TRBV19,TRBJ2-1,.,CASSIRGRSVNEQFF,TGTGCCAGTAGTATTCGGGGGAGGTCGGTCAATGAGCAGTTCTTC
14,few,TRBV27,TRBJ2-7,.,CASSLKAGISEQYF,TGTGCCAGCAGTTTAAAAGCAGGGATTTCCGAGCAGTACTTC
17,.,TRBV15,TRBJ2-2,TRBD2,CATSAGTSGQGTGELFF,TGTGCCACCAGCGCCGGGACTAGCGGGCAGGGGACCGGGGAGCTGTTTTTT
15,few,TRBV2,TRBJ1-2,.,CASSEEGRANYGYTF,TGTGCCAGCAGTGAAGAGGGCAGGGCGAACTATGGCTACACCTTC
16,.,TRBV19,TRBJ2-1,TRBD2,CASSMISGSPPGEQFF,TGTGCCAGTAGTATGATAAGCGGGAGCCCCCCAGGTGAGCAGTTCTTC
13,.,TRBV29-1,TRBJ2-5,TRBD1,CSVEGQGGQTQYF,TGCAGCGTTGAAGGACAGGGCGGCCAGACCCAGTACTTC
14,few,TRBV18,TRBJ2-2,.,CASSPQGGPAELFF,TGTGCCAGCTCACCGCAAGGTGGGCCGGCGGAGCTGTTTTTT
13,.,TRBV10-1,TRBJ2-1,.,CASSEYRYNEQFF,TGCGCCAGCAGTGAGTACAGATACAATGAGCAGTTCTTC
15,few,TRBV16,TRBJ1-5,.,CASSPRLISNQPQHF,TGTGCCAGCAGCCCCCGACTGATTAGCAATCAGCCCCAGCATTTT
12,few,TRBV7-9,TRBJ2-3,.,CAPGQQGDTQYF,TGTGCCCCGGGACAACAAGGCGATACGCAGTATTTT
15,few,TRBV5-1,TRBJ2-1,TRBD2,CASSLGLAAYNEQFF,TGCGCCAGCAGCTTGGGGCTAGCGGCTTACAATGAGCAGTTCTTC
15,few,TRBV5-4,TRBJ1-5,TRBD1,CASSSGTGSNQPQHF,TGTGCCAGCAGCTCCGGGACAGGTAGCAATCAGCCCCAGCATTTT
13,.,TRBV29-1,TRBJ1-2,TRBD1,CSVTYQGGLGYTF,TGCAGCGTTACCTACCAAGGGGGCCTGGGGTACACCTTC
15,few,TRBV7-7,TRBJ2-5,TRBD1,CASSQRDSYQETQYF,TGTGCTAGCAGCCAGAGGGACAGTTACCAAGAGACCCAGTACTTC
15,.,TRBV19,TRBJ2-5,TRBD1,CASSINRGRGETQYF,TGTGCCAGTAGTATAAACAGGGGGCGCGGGGAGACCCAGTACTTC
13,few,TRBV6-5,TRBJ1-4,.,CASSYTGFEKLFF,TGTGCCAGCAGTTACACAGGGTTTGAAAAACTGTTTTTT
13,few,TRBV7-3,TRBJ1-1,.,CASSTSVNTEAFF,TGTGCCAGCAGTACCAGTGTGAACACTGAAGCTTTCTTT
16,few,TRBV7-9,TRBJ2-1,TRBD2,CASSSKPSGLYNEQFF,TGTGCCAGCAGCTCCAAGCCTAGCGGGTTATACAATGAGCAGTTCTTC
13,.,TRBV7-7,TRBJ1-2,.,CASSPDRRLGYTF,TGTGCCAGCAGCCCTGACCGGAGGCTGGGCTACACCTTC
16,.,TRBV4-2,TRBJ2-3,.,CASSQEAGALTDTQYF,TGTGCCAGCAGCCAAGAGGCGGGGGCGCTCACCGATACGCAGTATTTT
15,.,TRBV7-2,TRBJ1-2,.,CASSLAGAPPLGYTF,TGTGCCAGCAGCTTAGCAGGGGCGCCTCCACTTGGCTACACCTTC